This T cell receptor (beta chain) was captured in a study of CXCR3-negative and CXCR3-positive naive CD8 T cells (dated by TCRdb to the late 2010s). Study-level background: In total, 130 million to 150 million TRB reads were obtained, or roughly 1.5 +/- 0.3 million reads per library. Data from 11 donors, pooled across two independent experiments, went into the diversity and physicochemical repertoire analyses. The TRBV-TRBJ cluster analysis covered naive subsets from several donors and memory cells from 3 donors.

In the case of this clonotype: Its antigen is currently not known.

Study-wide findings and limitations: TRBV-TRBJ usage was similar between naive CXCR3-negative and CXCR3-positive cells from the same donor, while memory cells showed distinct patterns. Because surface CD5, which is linked to self-reactivity in mice, was comparable between the naive subsets, TCR interaction strength was also inferred from the physicochemical properties of TRB CDR3s. Because CXCR3 expression was partially decreased after cryopreservation, freshly isolated PBMCs were used for most assays. Both naive subsets had comparably high repertoire diversity, while memory CD8+ T cells had much lower repertoire diversity. TRB CDR3s from CXCR3-positive naive cells showed higher hydrophobicity (lower Kidera factor 4), lower energy, and higher strength and volume indices than CXCR3-negative naive cells.

These reads were obtained on a NextSeq 550. The Human TCR Profiling Kit (MiLaboratory) was used to prepare UMI-labeled 5' RACE TRB cDNA libraries. The full amount of extracted RNA was used for cDNA synthesis, and the full amount of resulting cDNA was used for PCR amplification. The libraries were made side by side, with each library going through the same number of PCR cycles. Under the source paper's analysis protocol: MIGEC and MiXCR extracted about 53,000 +/- 10,000 unique UMI-labeled TRB cDNA molecules per library, requiring at least two reads per UMI. Each library averaged around 42,000 +/- 9,900 functional in-frame TRB CDR3 nucleotide clonotypes without stop codons. After downsampling to 5000 UMI-labeled TRB molecules per sample, diversity metrics such as normalized Shannon-Wiener and Chao1 were calculated in VDJtools. For the central five CDR3 residues, VDJtools calculated physicochemical properties weighted by clonotype size, namely interaction energy, strength, volume and Kidera factor 4. Based on TCRdb reprocessing of the reads, there is one entry per CDR3 protein sequence, and DNA is missing. What appears here as the V and J calls and clone size reflects TCRdb's work, not the paper's. Per the sample table, the count is some 50,000 distinct CDR3 sequences. The top ten hold roughly 1.6% of the sample.

Each CD8+ T cell subset was flow-sorted in triplicate, and 300,000 to 350,000 cells per subset were placed directly into RLT lysis buffer. Naive CD8+ T cells were defined stringently as CD45RO-CCR7+CD27+CD95- to exclude memory contaminants. Standard density gradient centrifugation was used to isolate peripheral blood mononuclear cells from buffy coats. Naive CXCR3-negative and CXCR3-positive CD8+ T cells were flow-sorted using a FACSAria III. Total RNA was extracted from sorted cells with an RNeasy Mini Kit. The receptor was isolated from a human donor in good health. Some clones in this sample may be carry-over from other donors' samples. The material sequenced was naive CXCR3- CD8+ T cells from blood. Explained via the paper, the cell subset or site label denotes: CD45RO-CCR7+CD27+CD95- naive CD8+ T cells lacking CXCR3 (TNR3-).

The CDR3 region: CASSLSESIAGGRYEQYF. The chain links TRBV5-1 with TRBJ2-7; TCRdb's assignment of TRBD2 cannot be checked, as there is no DNA. CDR1 and CDR2, looked up from the germline V gene, are SGHRS and YFSETQ. Counted from cysteine to phenylalanine, this CDR3 has 18 amino acids. DNA is not on record.